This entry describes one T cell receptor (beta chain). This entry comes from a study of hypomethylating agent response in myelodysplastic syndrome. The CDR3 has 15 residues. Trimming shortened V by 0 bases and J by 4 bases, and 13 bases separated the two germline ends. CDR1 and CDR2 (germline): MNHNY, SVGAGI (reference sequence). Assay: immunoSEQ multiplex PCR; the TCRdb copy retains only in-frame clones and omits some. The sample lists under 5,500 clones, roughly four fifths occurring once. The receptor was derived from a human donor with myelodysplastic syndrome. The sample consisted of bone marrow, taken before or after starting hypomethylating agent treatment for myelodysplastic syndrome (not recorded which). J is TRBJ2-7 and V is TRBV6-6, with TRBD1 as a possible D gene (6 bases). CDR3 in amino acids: CASSYSTGQGYEQYF. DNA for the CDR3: TGTGCCAGCAGTTACTCGACGGGGCAGGGGTACGAGCAGTACTTC.